These 25 T cell receptor beta chains share one sample of origin, sequenced in a study of cytomegalovirus exposure and HLA in healthy donors. PCR involved 60 Vbeta and 13 Jbeta primers. Some clones are missing from TCRdb's copy, which holds only in-frame ones; the method was immunoSEQ multiplex PCR. Counted here are roughly 54,000 clones, 70% occurring once; the ten biggest clones make up approximately 19%. The sample taken for sequencing was PBMCs. These receptors originate from a woman in her fifties or sixties in good health and CMV-seropositive.

The genes are TRBV10-3 and TRBJ2-1, with 9 bases matching TRBD2. This CDR3 contains 15 residues. Looked up from germline, CDR1 is ENHRY and CDR2 is SYGVKD. The J segment lost 7 bases and the V segment lost 3 bases, leaving 7 bases of the junction unmatched. CDR3 nucleotides: TGTGCCATCAGTGATAGCCAGCGGGGGGCTAATGAGCAGTTCTTC. Its protein is CAISDSQRGANEQFF.

The chain carries TRBV11-3 and TRBJ1-1, with D uncertain. The CDR3 runs 13 residues. From germline, CDR1 is SGHNT and CDR2 YENEEA. The V and J ends lost 4 bases and 3 bases respectively, with 9 bases between them. The CDR3 nucleotides read TGTGCCAGCAGCTGGACGAGGGACACTGAAGCTTTCTTT. Translating gives CASSWTRDTEAFF.

The rearrangement uses TRBV9 and TRBJ2-5; the D gene is possibly TRBD1 (5 bases). Per germline, CDR1 SGDLS and CDR2 YYNGEE. CDR3 length: 14 amino acids. With 0 bases removed from V and 5 bases from J, the gap between germline ends came to 11 bases. The CDR3 sequence: CASSVGSGWETQYF. As DNA, the CDR3 is TGTGCCAGCAGCGTAGGCTCAGGGTGGGAGACCCAGTACTTC.

The chain joins TRBV6-1 to TRBJ1-2; TRBD1 matches 7 bases. The CDR3 extends over 14 amino acids. V was clipped by 1 base and J by 8 bases; unmatched bases: 7. Germline V CDR1 and CDR2: MNHNS, SASEGT. In DNA form, the CDR3 reads TGTGCCAGCAGTGAAGGCCAGACAGGGAAGGGCTACACCTTC. Protein sequence: CASSEGQTGKGYTF.

This chain connects TRBV27 to TRBJ1-2, with unresolved D. Germline V CDR1 and CDR2: MNHEY, SMNVEV (reference sequence). This CDR3 region has 15 residues. V lost 3 bases and J lost 1, with 12 bases in between. For the CDR3, the DNA is TGTGCCAGCAGTTTTTGGGCAGGTGATAACTATGGCTACACCTTC. Residues: CASSFWAGDNYGYTF.

The chain is built from TRBV2 and TRBJ1-4; the match to TRBD1 covers 8 bases. V shed 7 bases and J 3 bases; nucleotides not matched to a gene: 4. Germline loops: CDR1 SNHLY, CDR2 FYNNEI. The CDR3 consists of 14 residues. The CDR3 nucleotides read TGTGCCAGCACCAGGGGGCCGTCTAATGAAAAACTGTTTTTT. Translation: CASTRGPSNEKLFF.

The sample holds a few counts of this clone. The chain recombines TRBV28 with TRBJ2-7; possible D gene TRBD1, 9 bases. V was clipped by 7 bases and J by 1 base, with 26 bases between them. The germline CDR1 and CDR2 sequences are MDHEN and SYDVKM. The CDR3 loop spans 18 amino acids. The CDR3 sequence is CASMLSPGGGQGSYEQYF. CDR3 nucleotide sequence: TGTGCCAGCATGTTATCGCCCGGGGGGGGACAGGGTTCCTACGAGCAGTACTTC.

The genes are TRBV7-2 and TRBJ1-6; D is possibly TRBD1 (5 bases). Between the trimmed V and J ends, which lost 2 bases and 9 bases, there was a span of 11 bases. CDR3 length equals 14 residues. Looked up from germline, CDR1 is SGHTA and CDR2 is FQGNSA. This CDR3 reads CASSLTRDGSPLHF. In DNA form, the CDR3 reads TGTGCCAGCAGCTTAACCAGGGATGGTTCACCCCTCCACTTT.

V usage is TRBV13 and J usage is TRBJ2-1; possible D gene TRBD1, 9 bases. V lost 5 bases and J 3 bases, leaving 14 bases between the germline ends. This CDR3 has 15 residues. Germline CDR1 PRHDT, CDR2 FYEKMQ (reference sequence). CDR3: CASSRGGQGYNEQFF. The CDR3 DNA follows: TGTGCCAGCAGCCGGGGGGGACAGGGCTACAATGAGCAGTTCTTC.

The genes are TRBV2 and TRBJ1-6; D uncertain. This CDR3 has 14 amino acids. Germline CDR1 reads SNHLY; CDR2 reads FYNNEI. V was pared by 3 bases and J by 8 bases, with 11 bases between. CDR3 sequence reads: CASSDDYDYSPLHF. As DNA, the CDR3 is TGTGCCAGCAGTGATGACTATGATTATTCACCCCTCCACTTT.

The count of this clone is one. The chain has TRBV4-1 and TRBJ2-3, with 12 bases identical to TRBD2. The germline gives CDR1 MGHRA, CDR2 YSYEKL. The trim removed 0 bases at V and 2 bases at J, leaving 6 bases unmatched. The CDR3 spans 18 residues. As DNA, the CDR3 is TGCGCCAGCAGCCAAGAGGCCGGACTAGCGGGACCCACAGATACGCAGTATTTT. Its translation: CASSQEAGLAGPTDTQYF.

The chain combines TRBV5-1 with TRBJ1-1; 9 bases agree with TRBD1. CDR1 and CDR2 from the germline V gene are SGHRS and YFSETQ. The V and J ends lost 2 bases and 6 bases, in that order; junction bases with no gene match: 8. This CDR3 spans 15 amino acids. CDR3 residues: CASSFGDRDSAEAFF. In nucleotides, the CDR3 is TGCGCCAGCAGCTTCGGGGACAGGGATTCCGCTGAAGCTTTCTTT.

The CDR3 sequence is CASSIRPGQNSNQPQHF. The CDR3 region has the DNA TGTGCCAGTAGTATCAGGCCCGGACAGAACAGCAATCAGCCCCAGCATTTT. This chain uses TRBV19 with TRBJ1-5; possible D gene TRBD1, 6 bases. The CDR3 consists of 17 residues. Germline CDR1 LNHDA, CDR2 SQIVND (reference sequence). The V end was cut by 3 bases, the J end by 1 base, with 16 bases between.

The chain combines TRBV7-2 with TRBJ1-6, with 8 bases aligning to TRBD1. After removal of 2 bases from V and 7 bases from J, the junction contained 7 bases not matched to a gene. CDR1 and CDR2 (germline): SGHTA, FQGNSA. The CDR3 contains 16 residues. The CDR3 DNA is TGTGCCAGCAGCTTACAGGGGGCGCATTTGAATTCACCCCTCCACTTT. Protein: CASSLQGAHLNSPLHF.

The chain carries TRBV9 and TRBJ2-7; D is perhaps TRBD1 (6 bases). The CDR3 has 16 amino acids. V lost 2 bases and J 1 base, leaving 16 bases between the germline ends. Germline assignment: CDR1 SGDLS and CDR2 YYNGEE. The CDR3 protein is CASSVGLGQLSYEQYF. The CDR3 nucleotides read TGTGCCAGCAGCGTCGGACTTGGACAGCTTTCCTACGAGCAGTACTTC.

The V gene is TRBV6-1, the J gene TRBJ2-7, with D possibly matching TRBD1 (5 bases). Germline V gene sequence: CDR1 MNHNS, CDR2 SASEGT. The length of the CDR3 is 15 residues. Trimming pared 8 bases from V and 4 bases from J, leaving 21 bases between. CDR3 DNA sequence: TGTGCCAGCTCCCGACAGCCAGACTCTAAGTACGAGCAGTACTTC. It is translated as CASSRQPDSKYEQYF.

The rearrangement joins TRBV16 to TRBJ1-2; 7 bases are a match to TRBD1. J was trimmed by 2 bases and V by 4 bases; bases with no gene match: 7. The CDR3 runs to 15 residues. CDR1 and CDR2 from the germline V gene are KGHSY and FQNENV. The CDR3 DNA reads as TGTGCCAGCAGCCCCGGGACAGCAAACAACTATGGCTACACCTTC. The encoded protein is CASSPGTANNYGYTF.

This chain uses TRBV6-6 with TRBJ1-4; D is possibly TRBD1 (6 bases). V was cut by 7 bases and J by 13 bases, with 28 bases left in between. The germline V gene has CDR1 MNHNY and CDR2 SVGAGI (reference sequence). The CDR3 is made up of 16 amino acids. This CDR3 is CASTSLGESGTPRLFF. The CDR3 DNA reads as TGTGCCAGCACTTCTCTGGGGGAGTCCGGGACACCTAGACTGTTTTTT.

The rearrangement links TRBV5-4 to TRBJ1-4, with a weak D call TRBD1 (6 bases). Germline assignment: CDR1 SGHNT and CDR2 YYREEE (reference sequence). V was cut by 0 bases and J by 1 base, with 7 bases left in between. CDR3 length equals 15 residues. CDR3 loop: CASSLETGTNEKLFF. CDR3 nucleotides: TGTGCCAGCAGCTTGGAGACAGGAACTAATGAAAAACTGTTTTTT.

J is TRBJ1-6 and V is TRBV4-1; 9 bases agree with TRBD1. CDR1 is MGHRA, CDR2 YSYEKL, per germline. V lost 4 bases and J lost 7; bases outside the gene matches: 5. The CDR3 spans 15 residues. The CDR3 spells CASSLPTGGNSPLHF. The CDR3 DNA is TGCGCCAGCAGCCTTCCTACAGGGGGCAATTCACCCCTCCACTTT.

Concerning this clone: At one boundary the junction diverges from the germline segment, which might be a read error. The V and J genes are TRBV7-9 and TRBJ2-2; maybe TRBD1 (5 bases). The CDR3 extends over 15 amino acids. Per germline, CDR1 SEHNR and CDR2 FQNEAQ (reference sequence). CDR3 nucleotide sequence: TGTTCCAGCAGCTTATCAGTGGGGCTCACCGGGGAGCTGTTTTTT. This encodes CSSSLSVGLTGELFF.

The chain joins TRBV27 to TRBJ2-5; 9 bases line up with TRBD1. Trimming removed 3 bases from V and 0 bases from J; junction bases left unmatched: 8. The CDR3 sequence is 17 residues long. Germline lookup yields CDR1 MNHEY and CDR2 SMNVEV (reference sequence). The CDR3 spells CASSFFPGQGHQETQYF. Written as DNA, the CDR3 is TGTGCCAGCAGTTTCTTCCCGGGACAGGGCCACCAAGAGACCCAGTACTTC.

This chain links TRBV5-5 with TRBJ1-1, with D uncertain. There are 16 residues in the CDR3. The ends were cut back, 1 base at V and 0 bases at J, with 13 bases in the middle. The germline gives CDR1 SGHKS, CDR2 YYEKEE (reference sequence). CDR3 DNA: TGTGCCAGCAGCTTGTCACGCAGATCCATGAACACTGAAGCTTTCTTT. Its protein is CASSLSRRSMNTEAFF.

The rearrangement uses TRBV6-1 and TRBJ2-5; weak D call: TRBD1 (6 bases). The V gene lost 4 bases and the J gene lost 6 bases, with 15 bases spanning the gap. This CDR3 region has 14 residues. The V gene's germline CDR1 is MNHNS and CDR2 SASEGT. The CDR3 DNA sequence: TGTGCCAGCAGTGTTGGGACAAGGGGACAGACCCAGTACTTC. Translation gives CASSVGTRGQTQYF.

The rearrangement links TRBV30 to TRBJ2-3, with a possible D match to TRBD2 (5 bases). Germline lookup yields CDR1 GTSNPN and CDR2 SVGIG (reference sequence). CDR3 length: 16 residues. Trimming cost V 3 bases and J 4 bases, with 20 bases left between them. The CDR3 reads CAWSGAPGPEADTQYF. The CDR3 DNA reads TGTGCCTGGAGCGGAGCTCCGGGCCCGGAGGCAGATACGCAGTATTTT.